The TCR beta chain under discussion was sequenced for a study of CD8 T cells in ankylosing spondylitis. TCRdb passed the 5' RACE reads through MiXCR, listing each CDR3 protein once. This sample yields roughly 260,000 distinct CDR3 sequences, of which approximately 20% are seen a single time; roughly 8% belongs to the top ten. The table lists this clonotype with many counts. Its antigen is currently unknown. General study findings and limits: Reportedly, matched ankylosing spondylitis synovial fluid was significantly enriched for disease-linked clones.

The CDR3 spans 15 residues. Germline V lookup: CDR1 DFQATT, CDR2 SNEGSKA (reference sequence). With V trimmed by 3 bases and J by 0 bases, 4 bases remained unmatched. The receptor was derived from a male donor with ankylosing spondylitis or in good health (not recorded which). This chain joins TRBV20-1 and TRBJ2-1; 8 nucleotides align to TRBD1. Sequenced input: blood, either unsorted or a sorted T cell fraction (not recorded which). CDR3 nucleotides: TGCAGTGCTAGTGCAGGGGGCCTCTCCTACAATGAGCAGTTCTTC. Its protein product is CSASAGGLSYNEQFF.